This TCR beta chain was sequenced for a study of shared clonotypes between healthy human individuals. The CDR3 runs 18 residues. CDR1 MRHNA and CDR2 SNTAGT come from the germline V gene. Trimming removed 2 bases from V and 5 bases from J; junction bases left unmatched: 16. Naive CD45RA+ and memory CD45RA-negative subsets were split from CD4+ cells. TCRdb's copy holds only in-frame clones and misses some; the assay was immunoSEQ multiplex PCR. The table lists 2,500,000 or so clones, over 85% of them singletons. The clonotype comes from a man aged 18 to 29 in good health. The chain employs TRBV6-4 and TRBJ1-2; the match to TRBD1 covers 8 bases. The source material was naive CD4+ T cells sorted from blood. This sample's subset: CD45RA+ positively selected. The CDR3 region has the DNA TGTGCCAGCAGTGACCCTCGAGCCGGGACAGGAGGGGGGTATGGCTACACCTTC. Its translation is CASSDPRAGTGGGYGYTF.